This T cell receptor beta chain comes out of a study of blood T cells in healthy people across ages. Study-wide points: Unsorted PBMCs ruled out conclusive naive versus antigen-experienced comparison.

The CDR3 extends over 12 amino acids. Looked up from germline, CDR1 is LGHNA and CDR2 is YSLEER. V lost 0 bases to trimming and J lost 8 bases, with 4 bases between them. Primed by a sample-barcoded 5' primer and a J-beta primer mix, a second PCR proceeded for 7 to 11 cycles. Using its own MiXCR run on the 5' RACE reads, TCRdb lists one record per CDR3 protein. The data contain about 560,000 distinct CDR3 sequences, about 27% of them seen just once; the ten biggest clones take up approximately 3.3%. A note on this clonotype: Antigen unknown.

The same sample was also used in a study of T cells of mothers and their children.

The clonotype originates from a boy younger than 10 in good health. What was sequenced was blood. The rearrangement links TRBV4-3 to TRBJ2-2; D gene uncertain. The CDR3 loop reads CASSQDEGELFF. The CDR3 DNA reads as TGCGCCAGCAGCCAAGATGAAGGGGAGCTGTTTTTT.